Following are 23 T cell receptor beta chains from one sample sequenced in a study of Ad26.COV2.S vaccination and SARS-CoV-2 variants. Sample treatment: roughly 20 received Ad26.COV2.S at low or high dose, single or two shots; about five received placebo; per-sample allocation not given. At day 63 after the first vaccine or placebo injection, samples were drawn. Using immunoSEQ multiplex PCR, the repertoire was profiled, and TCRdb retains in-frame clones only, with some absent. The sample comprises approximately 400,000 clones, approximately 85% of which are singletons, and roughly 3.1% rests with the top ten. The source material was peripheral blood, sampled in a trial of Ad26.COV2.S vaccine versus placebo. These receptors all come from a person aged 18-60 years who received the Ad26.COV2.S COVID-19 vaccine or a placebo.

This clone was counted a single time. Here the CDR3 reads CASSEARRQGNTEAFF. The CDR3 DNA reads as TGTGCCAGCAGCGAAGCCAGGAGACAGGGGAACACTGAAGCTTTCTTT. The J gene is TRBJ1-1, the V gene TRBV7-2; 7 positions match TRBD1. Germline trimming cut 5 bases from V and 1 base from J; bases unmatched to any gene: 10. The CDR3 consists of 16 residues. The germline CDR1 and CDR2 sequences are SGHTA and FQGNSA.

The chain's CDR3 is CASSRLGLAGKETQYF. CDR3 nucleotide sequence: TGTGCCAGCAGTCGCCTGGGACTAGCGGGGAAAGAGACCCAGTACTTC. The chain combines TRBV6-2 or TRBV6-3 with TRBJ2-5; 13 nucleotides line up with TRBD2. This CDR3 is built from 16 residues. With V trimmed by 5 bases and J by 3 bases, 6 bases remained unmatched. Per the germline V gene, CDR1 is MNHEY and CDR2 is SVGEGT.

This chain joins TRBV6-2 or TRBV6-3 and TRBJ2-5; unclear D gene. This CDR3 has 12 amino acids. Trimming took 5 bases from V and 5 from J, leaving 9 bases between them. Germline-derived CDR1 and CDR2 are MNHEY and SVGEGT. The CDR3 reads CASSTLGETQYF. CDR3 coding DNA: TGTGCCAGCAGTACGCTCGGGGAGACCCAGTACTTC.

This chain links TRBV3-1 (or the pseudogene TRBV3-2) with TRBJ2-7, with 7 positions matching TRBD2. Germline V gives CDR1 LGHDT, CDR2 YNNKEL (reference sequence). With 0 bases clipped from V and 3 bases from J, the junction kept 5 bases outside the gene matches. The CDR3 has 15 residues. CDR3 in DNA: TGTGCCAGCAGCCAAGATGGGAGGGTCCGCTACGAGCAGTACTTC. Its translation: CASSQDGRVRYEQYF.

This clone was seen more than once but under ten times. CDR3 in amino acids: CASSQPGQSITEAFF. The DNA of the CDR3 is TGTGCCAGCAGTCAGCCGGGACAGTCAATCACTGAAGCTTTCTTT. This chain links TRBV7-9 with TRBJ1-1; 7 nucleotides line up with TRBD1. The CDR3 contains 15 residues. Trimming removed 6 bases from V and 4 bases from J; junction bases left unmatched: 11. Germline lookup yields CDR1 SEHNR and CDR2 FQNEAQ (reference sequence).

CDR3 nucleotide sequence: TGTGCCAGCAGCTTGGATTCGAGCACAGATACGCAGTATTTT. Its protein is CASSLDSSTDTQYF. V gene TRBV5-8 combines with J gene TRBJ2-3, with unresolved D. V was cut by 0 bases and J by 0 bases, with 5 bases left in between. Germline V gene sequence: CDR1 SGHTS, CDR2 YDEGEE. The CDR3 length is 14 residues.

The rearrangement uses TRBV5-4 and TRBJ2-7; 11 nucleotides align to TRBD1. CDR1 SGHNT and CDR2 YYREEE come from the germline V gene (reference sequence). The CDR3 extends over 15 amino acids. Trimming removed 7 bases from V and 3 bases from J; junction bases left unmatched: 9. The CDR3: CASRSGQGDFYEQYF. The CDR3 DNA is TGTGCCAGCCGATCGGGACAGGGGGATTTCTACGAGCAGTACTTC.

The rearrangement uses TRBV4-1 and TRBJ2-7, with 7 positions matching TRBD2. The germline gives CDR1 MGHRA, CDR2 YSYEKL. V gave up 2 bases and J gave up 2 bases; unmatched junction bases: 9. The CDR3 runs 16 residues. CDR3 residues: CASSQPGGGIPYEQYF. Written as DNA, the CDR3 is TGCGCCAGCAGCCAACCCGGGGGAGGGATTCCCTACGAGCAGTACTTC.

The CDR3 sequence: CASSPLPGTGATDTQYF. In DNA form, the CDR3 reads TGTGCCAGCAGCCCCCTCCCCGGGACAGGCGCCACAGATACGCAGTATTTT. J is TRBJ2-3 and V is TRBV7-8, with 8 bases fitting TRBD1. In germline, CDR1 is SGHVS, CDR2 FQNEAQ. CDR3 length: 17 amino acids. J lost 2 bases, V lost 5 bases, and 12 bases had no gene match.

This clone was picked up one time. The chain is built from TRBV30 and TRBJ1-6; D not certain. The CDR3 sequence is 14 residues long. The germline V gene has CDR1 GTSNPN and CDR2 SVGIG (reference sequence). With 2 bases removed from V and 10 bases from J, the gap between germline ends came to 15 bases. The CDR3 nucleotides read TGTGCCTGGAGTAGTAGTTGGGGAGGGTCACCCCTCCACTTT. It codes for CAWSSSWGGSPLHF.

The chain couples TRBV9 to TRBJ1-1; D remains ambiguous. This CDR3 region has 13 residues. V was pared by 0 bases and J by 6 bases, with 9 bases between. Germline loops: CDR1 SGDLS, CDR2 YYNGEE. The CDR3 is CASSVDSWSEAFF. DNA of the CDR3: TGTGCCAGCAGCGTAGATTCCTGGTCTGAAGCTTTCTTT.

The chain recombines TRBV3-1 (or the pseudogene TRBV3-2) with TRBJ2-7; either TRBD1 or TRBD2 may supply D (5 bases each). V lost 2 bases, J lost 5 bases, and 22 bases lay in between. The CDR3 runs to 17 residues. Looked up from germline, CDR1 is LGHDT and CDR2 is YNNKEL (reference sequence). In DNA, the CDR3 is TGTGCCAGCAGCCAACCCGATCCGGGACGTAGTCCCCACGAGCAGTACTTC. It codes for CASSQPDPGRSPHEQYF.

This clone was picked up one time. CDR3 in amino acids: CASSYTPGPQSYTF. The DNA for the CDR3 is TGTGCCAGCAGTTACACACCGGGACCTCAGAGCTACACCTTC. The rearrangement links TRBV6-2 or TRBV6-3 to TRBJ1-2; maybe TRBD1 (5 bases). There are 14 residues in the CDR3. Trimming stripped 2 bases from V and 9 bases from J, with 16 bases between. Germline lookup yields CDR1 MNHEY and CDR2 SVGEGT.

The chain combines TRBV27 with TRBJ2-7; either TRBD1 or TRBD2 may fit D (5 bases each). The CDR3 spans 15 residues. Trimming left V 6 bases short and J 3 bases short, with 18 bases between. The germline V gene has CDR1 MNHEY and CDR2 SMNVEV (reference sequence). The CDR3 is CASSPIWGKGYEQYF. CDR3 nucleotide sequence: TGTGCCAGCAGCCCGATCTGGGGGAAGGGCTACGAGCAGTACTTC.

The genes are TRBV29-1 and TRBJ1-5, with 8 bases that match TRBD1. V lost 4 bases and J lost 5; bases outside the gene matches: 4. The CDR3 has 13 amino acids. Germline lookup yields CDR1 SQVTM and CDR2 ANQGSEA. DNA for the CDR3: TGCAGCGTTGGGGCGACAGGGGATCAGCCCCAGCATTTT. It translates to CSVGATGDQPQHF.

V usage is TRBV9 and J usage is TRBJ1-2; tentative D call: TRBD1 (6 bases). The CDR3 is 16 residues long. Deletions cut 3 bases from V and 5 bases from J, with 20 bases between. From germline, CDR1 is SGDLS and CDR2 YYNGEE. The CDR3 sequence is CASSATPDRIGYGYTF. The DNA for the CDR3 is TGTGCCAGCAGCGCTACACCCGACAGGATAGGGTATGGCTACACCTTC.

The rearrangement links TRBV7-9 to TRBJ2-3; the D is unclear. Trimming shortened V by 4 bases and J by 2 bases, and 4 bases separated the two germline ends. CDR3 length equals 12 residues. CDR1 and CDR2 (germline): SEHNR, FQNEAQ (reference sequence). The DNA of the CDR3 is TGTGCCAGCAGCTCCCTCACAGATACGCAGTATTTT. This encodes CASSSLTDTQYF.

The V and J genes are TRBV6-1 and TRBJ2-4; possibly TRBD1 or TRBD2 for D (5 bases each). Germline V gene sequence: CDR1 MNHNS, CDR2 SASEGT. The CDR3 runs to 15 residues. The germline V and J ends were trimmed by 0 bases and 6 bases, with 12 bases remaining between them. This CDR3 reads CASSEAGPLINIQYF. The CDR3 DNA reads TGTGCCAGCAGTGAAGCGGGACCCTTAATAAACATTCAGTACTTC.

V is TRBV18 and J is TRBJ1-5; D remains ambiguous. Looked up from germline, CDR1 is KGHSH and CDR2 is LQKENI. The V end was cut by 2 bases, the J end by 5 bases, with 10 bases between. The CDR3 runs 14 residues. The DNA of the CDR3 is TGTGCCAGCTCACCAGGACCCGGTGATCAGCCCCAGCATTTT. This encodes CASSPGPGDQPQHF.

The chain carries TRBV18 and TRBJ2-3; TRBD2 matches at 10 bases. The CDR3 is 17 residues long. Germline-derived CDR1 and CDR2 are KGHSH and LQKENI. The V gene end was trimmed by 1 base and the J gene end by 1 base; junction bases not matched to a gene: 5. The CDR3 region has the DNA TGTGCCAGCTCACCACGCAAGCGGGGGGGAGGCACAGATACGCAGTATTTT. Encoded protein: CASSPRKRGGGTDTQYF.

This chain links TRBV7-8 with TRBJ1-2, with D possibly matching TRBD1 (6 bases). The V and J ends lost 4 bases and 9 bases respectively, with 12 bases between them. The CDR3 runs to 12 residues. Germline assignment: CDR1 SGHVS and CDR2 FQNEAQ. The CDR3 region is CASSSGVASYTF. The CDR3 bases are TGTGCCAGCAGCTCAGGGGTGGCAAGCTACACCTTC.

To note about this clone: A read error may produce the germline difference seen at one junction end. The J gene is TRBJ2-3, the V gene TRBV12-5; 11 bases line up with TRBD2. Germline V gene data show CDR1 as LGHNT and CDR2 as FRNRAP. The CDR3 has 16 residues. Here the CDR3 DNA reads TGTGCTAGTGGTCTGGTAGCGGGAGGGAACCTCAATACGCAGTATTTT. Protein sequence: CASGLVAGGNLNTQYF.

This clone was counted a single time. The chain carries TRBV6-5 and TRBJ2-5; D remains ambiguous. Germline V gene sequence: CDR1 MNHEY, CDR2 SVGAGI. The CDR3 sequence is 13 residues long. Deletions cut 6 bases from V and 0 bases from J, with 8 bases between. The CDR3 DNA sequence: TGTGCCAGCAGACGGGTGTACCAAGAGACCCAGTACTTC. Amino acid sequence: CASRRVYQETQYF.